This T cell receptor (beta chain) was recorded in a study of a mutant IDH1 vaccine in newly diagnosed glioma. Study in general: Treated patients showed a male proportion of roughly 62%, a female proportion of 37.5%, and a mean age of roughly 40 years. Patients previously underwent radiotherapy, temozolomide, or both, and most underwent both.

Germline-derived CDR1 and CDR2 are SGHAT and FQNNGV. V dropped 2 bases and J dropped 5 bases, with 8 bases sitting between them. The CDR3 has 13 amino acids. Regarding this clone: Its antigen is as yet unknown.

Time point reported: week 5, during vaccination. The investigators gave 300 ug of mutant IDH1 20-mer peptide in each vaccine dose, together with topical imiquimod. Using immunoSEQ multiplex PCR, the repertoire was profiled, and TCRdb retains in-frame clones only, with some absent. The repertoire holds over 35,000 clones, with 91% as singletons. The chain links TRBV11-2 to TRBJ2-3; D not certain. The receptor was isolated from a man between 50 and 59 years old with glioma. Specimen: PBMCs, collected from a glioma patient whose treatment included an IDH1 peptide vaccine. CDR3 nucleotides: TGTGCCAGCAGCTTAAATAGGGAAGATACGCAGTATTTT. It is translated as CASSLNREDTQYF. Full variable domain (remainder filled in from reference TRBV11-2 and TRBJ2-3): EAGVAQSPRYKIIEKRQSVAFWCNPISGHATLYWYQQILGQGPKLLIQFQNNGVVDDSQLPKDRFSAERLKGVDSTLKIQPAKLEDSAVYLCASSLNREDTQYFGPGTRLTVL.